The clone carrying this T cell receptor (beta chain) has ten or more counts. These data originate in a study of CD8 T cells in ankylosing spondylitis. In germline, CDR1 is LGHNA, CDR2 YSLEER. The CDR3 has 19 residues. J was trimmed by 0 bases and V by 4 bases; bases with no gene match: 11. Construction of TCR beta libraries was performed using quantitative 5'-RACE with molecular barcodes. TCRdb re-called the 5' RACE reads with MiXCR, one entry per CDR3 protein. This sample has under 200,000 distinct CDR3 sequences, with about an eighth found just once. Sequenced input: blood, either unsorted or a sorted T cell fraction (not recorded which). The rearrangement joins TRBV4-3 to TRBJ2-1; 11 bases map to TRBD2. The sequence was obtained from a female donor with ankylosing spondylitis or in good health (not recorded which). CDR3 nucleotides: TGCGCCAGCAGCCGAAACATACTCACTAGCGGGAGCTCCTACAATGAGCAGTTCTTC. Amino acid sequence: CASSRNILTSGSSYNEQFF.